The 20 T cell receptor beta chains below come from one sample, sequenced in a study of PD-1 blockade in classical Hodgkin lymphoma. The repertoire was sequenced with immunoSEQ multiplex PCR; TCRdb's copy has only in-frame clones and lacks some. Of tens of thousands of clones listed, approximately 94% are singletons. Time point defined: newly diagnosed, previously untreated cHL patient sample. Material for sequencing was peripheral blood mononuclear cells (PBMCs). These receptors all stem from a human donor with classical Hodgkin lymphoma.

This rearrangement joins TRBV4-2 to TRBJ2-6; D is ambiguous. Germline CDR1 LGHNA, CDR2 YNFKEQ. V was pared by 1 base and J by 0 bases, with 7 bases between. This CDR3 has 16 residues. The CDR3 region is CASSQGPHSGANVLTF. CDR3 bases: TGTGCCAGCAGCCAAGGGCCCCACTCTGGGGCCAACGTCCTGACTTTC.

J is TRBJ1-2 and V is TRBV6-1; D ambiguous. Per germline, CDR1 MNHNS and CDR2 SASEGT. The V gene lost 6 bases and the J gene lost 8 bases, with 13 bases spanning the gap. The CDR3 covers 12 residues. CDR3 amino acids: CASSAPERGYTF. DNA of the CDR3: TGTGCCAGCAGCGCCCCTGAACGGGGCTACACCTTC.

CDR3 residues: CASSQAVRGPVEQYF. The CDR3 DNA reads as TGCGCCAGCAGCCAAGCGGTCAGGGGGCCAGTCGAGCAGTACTTC. The V gene is TRBV4-1, the J gene TRBJ2-7, with 8 bases lining up with TRBD1. Looked up from germline, CDR1 is MGHRA and CDR2 is YSYEKL. V dropped 1 base and J dropped 6; count of bases not matched to a gene: 8. The CDR3 loop spans 15 amino acids.

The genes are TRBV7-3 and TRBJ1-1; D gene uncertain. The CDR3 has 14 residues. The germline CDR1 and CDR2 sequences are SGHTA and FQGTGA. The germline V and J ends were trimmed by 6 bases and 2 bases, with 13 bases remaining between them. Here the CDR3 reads CASRTTGINTEAFF. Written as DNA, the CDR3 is TGTGCCAGCAGAACTACCGGAATTAACACTGAAGCTTTCTTT. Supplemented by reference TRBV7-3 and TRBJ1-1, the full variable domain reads GAGVSQTPSNKVTEKGKYVELRCDPISGHTALYWYRQSLGQGPEFLIYFQGTGAADDSGLPNDRFFAVRPEGSVSTLKIQRTERGDSAVYLCASRTTGINTEAFFGQGTRLTVV.

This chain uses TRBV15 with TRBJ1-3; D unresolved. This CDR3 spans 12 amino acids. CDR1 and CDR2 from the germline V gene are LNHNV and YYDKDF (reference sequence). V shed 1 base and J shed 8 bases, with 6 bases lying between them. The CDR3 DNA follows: TGTGCCACCAGCAGAGGCGCCGACACCATATATTTT. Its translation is CATSRGADTIYF.

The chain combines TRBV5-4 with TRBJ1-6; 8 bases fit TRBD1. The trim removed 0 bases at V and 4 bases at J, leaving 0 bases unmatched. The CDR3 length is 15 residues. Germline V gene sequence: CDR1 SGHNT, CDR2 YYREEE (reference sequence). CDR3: CASSLGTGYNSPLHF. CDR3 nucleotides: TGTGCCAGCAGCTTGGGGACAGGGTATAATTCACCCCTCCACTTT.

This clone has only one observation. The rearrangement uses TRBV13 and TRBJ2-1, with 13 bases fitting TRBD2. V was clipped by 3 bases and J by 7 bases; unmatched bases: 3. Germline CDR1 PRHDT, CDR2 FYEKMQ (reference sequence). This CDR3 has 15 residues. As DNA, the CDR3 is TGTGCCAGCAGCTTGATGACTAGCGGGAGGAATGAGCAGTTCTTC. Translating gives CASSLMTSGRNEQFF. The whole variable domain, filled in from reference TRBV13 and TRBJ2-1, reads AAGVIQSPRHLIKEKRETATLKCYPIPRHDTVYWYQQGPGQDPQFLISFYEKMQSDKGSIPDRFSAQQFSDYHSELNMSSLELGDSALYFCASSLMTSGRNEQFFGPGTRLTVL.

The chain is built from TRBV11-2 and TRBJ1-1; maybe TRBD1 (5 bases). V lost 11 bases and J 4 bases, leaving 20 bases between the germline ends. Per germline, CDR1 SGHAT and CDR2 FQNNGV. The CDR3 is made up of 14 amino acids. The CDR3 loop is CACARNMGGTEAFF. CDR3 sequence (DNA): TGTGCCTGCGCCCGAAATATGGGGGGCACTGAAGCTTTCTTT.

In DNA, the CDR3 is TGCGCCAGCAGCTCCTCGGACGGAAGCTATGGCTACACCTTC. Translating it yields CASSSSDGSYGYTF. V is TRBV5-1 and J is TRBJ1-2; D is unresolved. This CDR3 is 14 amino acids long. Looked up from germline, CDR1 is SGHRS and CDR2 is YFSETQ. The V end lost 3 bases, the J end lost 4 bases, and 13 bases lay between the germline ends.

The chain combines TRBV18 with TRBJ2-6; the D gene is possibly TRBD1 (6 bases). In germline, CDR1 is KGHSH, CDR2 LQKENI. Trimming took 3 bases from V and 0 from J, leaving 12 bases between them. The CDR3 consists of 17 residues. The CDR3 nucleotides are TGTGCCAGCTCACCGGGACAAATTAGCTCTGGGGCCAACGTCCTGACTTTC. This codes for CASSPGQISSGANVLTF.

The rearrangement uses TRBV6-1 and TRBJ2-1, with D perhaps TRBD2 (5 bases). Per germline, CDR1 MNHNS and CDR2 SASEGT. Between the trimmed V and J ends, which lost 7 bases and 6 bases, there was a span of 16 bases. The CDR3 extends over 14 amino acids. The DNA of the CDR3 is TGTGCCAGCAACGACTACCGGGCTACCAATGAGCAGTTCTTC. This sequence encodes CASNDYRATNEQFF.

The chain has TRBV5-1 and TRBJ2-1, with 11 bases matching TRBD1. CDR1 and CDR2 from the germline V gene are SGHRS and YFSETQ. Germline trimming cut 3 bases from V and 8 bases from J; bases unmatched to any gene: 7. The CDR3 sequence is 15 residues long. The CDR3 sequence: CASSSSPGQGDEQFF. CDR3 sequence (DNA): TGCGCCAGCAGCTCATCCCCGGGACAGGGGGATGAGCAGTTCTTC.

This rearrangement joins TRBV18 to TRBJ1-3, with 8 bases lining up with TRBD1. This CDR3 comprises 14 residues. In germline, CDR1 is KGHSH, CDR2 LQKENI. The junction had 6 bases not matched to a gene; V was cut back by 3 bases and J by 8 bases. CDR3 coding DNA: TGTGCCAGCTCACCGACGGACAGGGCGTACACCATATATTTT. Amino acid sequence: CASSPTDRAYTIYF.

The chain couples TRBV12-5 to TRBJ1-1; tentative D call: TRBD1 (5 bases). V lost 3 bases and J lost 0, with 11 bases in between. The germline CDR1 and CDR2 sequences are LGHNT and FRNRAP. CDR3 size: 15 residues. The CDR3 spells CASGLNRTMNTEAFF. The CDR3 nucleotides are TGTGCTAGTGGTTTAAACAGGACCATGAACACTGAAGCTTTCTTT.

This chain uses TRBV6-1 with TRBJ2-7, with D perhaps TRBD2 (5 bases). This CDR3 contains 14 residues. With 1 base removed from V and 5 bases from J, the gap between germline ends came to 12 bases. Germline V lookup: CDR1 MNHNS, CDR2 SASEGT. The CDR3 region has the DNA TGTGCCAGCAGTGAAGTCGGAGGTTGGCACGAGCAGTACTTC. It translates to CASSEVGGWHEQYF.

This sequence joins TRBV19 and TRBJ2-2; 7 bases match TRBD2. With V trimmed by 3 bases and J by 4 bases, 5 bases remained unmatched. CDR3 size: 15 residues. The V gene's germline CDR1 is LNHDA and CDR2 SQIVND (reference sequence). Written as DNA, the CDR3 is TGTGCCAGTAGTATCAAGCGGGAATTCACCGGGGAGCTGTTTTTT. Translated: CASSIKREFTGELFF. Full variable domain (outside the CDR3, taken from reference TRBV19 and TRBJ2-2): DGGITQSPKYLFRKEGQNVTLSCEQNLNHDAMYWYRQDPGQGLRLIYYSQIVNDFQKGDIAEGYSVSREKKESFPLTVTSAQKNPTAFYLCASSIKREFTGELFFGEGSRLTVL.

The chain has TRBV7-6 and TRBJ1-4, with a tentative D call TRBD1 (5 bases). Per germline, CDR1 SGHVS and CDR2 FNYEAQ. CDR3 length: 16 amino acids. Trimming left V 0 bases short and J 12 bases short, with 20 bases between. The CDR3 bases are TGTGCCAGCAGCTTAGCTCTGGGGAGGCTGAAAGGGGAACTGTTTTTT. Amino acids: CASSLALGRLKGELFF.

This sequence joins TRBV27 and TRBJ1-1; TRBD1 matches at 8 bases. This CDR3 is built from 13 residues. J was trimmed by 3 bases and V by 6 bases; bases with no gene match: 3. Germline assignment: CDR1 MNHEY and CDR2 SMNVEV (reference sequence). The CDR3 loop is CASRTGAYTEAFF. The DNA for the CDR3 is TGTGCCAGCAGGACAGGGGCCTACACTGAAGCTTTCTTT.

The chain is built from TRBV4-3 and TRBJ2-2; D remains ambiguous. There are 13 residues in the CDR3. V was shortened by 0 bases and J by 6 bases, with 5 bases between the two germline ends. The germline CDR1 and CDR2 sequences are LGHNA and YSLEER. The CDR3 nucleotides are TGCGCCAGCAGCCAAGAAAGCGCCGGGGAGCTGTTTTTT. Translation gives CASSQESAGELFF.

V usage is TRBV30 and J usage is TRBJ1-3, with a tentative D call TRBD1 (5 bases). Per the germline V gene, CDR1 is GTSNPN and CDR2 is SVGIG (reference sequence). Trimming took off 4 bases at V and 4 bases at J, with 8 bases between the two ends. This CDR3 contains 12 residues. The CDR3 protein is CAWTRAGNTIYF. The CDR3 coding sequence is TGTGCCTGGACCAGGGCAGGAAACACCATATATTTT. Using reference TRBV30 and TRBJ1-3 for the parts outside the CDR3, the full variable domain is SQTIHQWPATLVQPVGSPLSLECTVEGTSNPNLYWYRQAAGRGLQLLFYSVGIGQISSEVPQNLSASRPQDRQFILSSKKLLLSDSGFYLCAWTRAGNTIYFGEGSWLTVV.